Each of the 9 T cell receptor beta chains below was sequenced from the same sample in a study of cytomegalovirus exposure and HLA in healthy donors. PCR amplification relied on 60 Vbeta primers (plus 13 Jbeta primers). Sequencing was performed with immunoSEQ multiplex PCR; in TCRdb, only in-frame clones are kept and a portion is missing. The sample gives around 160,000 clones, under 70% of which show up once; around 3% is in the top ten. The sequencing input was PBMCs. These receptors came from a woman in her thirties or forties in good health and CMV-seropositive.

The chain is built from TRBV19 and TRBJ2-2, with 9 bases identical to TRBD1. The length of the CDR3 is 15 residues. Per the germline V gene, CDR1 is LNHDA and CDR2 is SQIVND (reference sequence). V was pared by 4 bases and J by 7 bases, with 7 bases of the junction left unmatched. The CDR3 DNA is TGTGCCAGTAGTAGGGACAGGGAGGATAGCGGGGAGCTGTTTTTT. It specifies CASSRDREDSGELFF.

The V call is TRBV6-5, the J call TRBJ1-1; D call uncertain. V gave up 7 bases and J gave up 6 bases, with 15 bases separating them. This CDR3 spans 13 amino acids. CDR1 is MNHEY, CDR2 SVGAGI, per germline. The DNA of the CDR3 is TGTGCCAGCACTTCCCCCGGGGTGCCTGAAGCTTTCTTT. Its protein product is CASTSPGVPEAFF.

The chain carries TRBV4-2 and TRBJ2-7; 7 nucleotides line up with TRBD2. CDR1 LGHNA and CDR2 YNFKEQ come from the germline V gene. Trimming took 0 bases from V and 0 from J; bases not matched to a gene: 8. The CDR3 is made up of 17 amino acids. The CDR3 nucleotides read TGTGCCAGCAGCCAAGATTTGGCTAGCGGTTACTCCTACGAGCAGTACTTC. Translating gives CASSQDLASGYSYEQYF.

This clone occurred a few times. The rearrangement joins TRBV6-5 to TRBJ2-2; D is unresolved. With 6 bases removed from V and 2 bases from J, the gap between germline ends came to 4 bases. Germline V gene sequence: CDR1 MNHEY, CDR2 SVGAGI. The CDR3 runs 12 residues. CDR3 in amino acids: CASSLNTGELFF. CDR3 coding DNA: TGTGCCAGCAGCCTAAACACCGGGGAGCTGTTTTTT.

The genes are TRBV28 and TRBJ2-2, with D maybe TRBD1 (5 bases). CDR1 is MDHEN and CDR2 is SYDVKM in the germline V gene. This CDR3 region has 15 residues. V was clipped by 6 bases and J by 4 bases, with 15 bases between them. The DNA of the CDR3 is TGTGCCAGCAGACCAGGGTCGTGGGGCACCGGGGAGCTGTTTTTT. Translated, it gives CASRPGSWGTGELFF.

The CDR3: CASSPVGPTSGKDEQFF. CDR3 bases: TGTGCCAGCAGCCCCGTGGGGCCGACTAGCGGGAAGGATGAGCAGTTCTTC. The rearrangement joins TRBV7-3 to TRBJ2-1, with 11 bases matching TRBD2. The CDR3 loop spans 17 amino acids. Germline assignment: CDR1 SGHTA and CDR2 FQGTGA. The trim removed 5 bases at V and 8 bases at J, leaving 14 bases unmatched.

V gene TRBV5-4 combines with J gene TRBJ1-4, with 7 bases fitting TRBD1. CDR3 size: 14 residues. Trimming cost V 4 bases and J 5 bases; bases outside gene matches: 5. CDR1 SGHNT and CDR2 YYREEE come from the germline V gene (reference sequence). CDR3 DNA sequence: TGTGCCAGCAGCAAGGGACAGCTAAATGAAAAACTGTTTTTT. Protein: CASSKGQLNEKLFF.

The rearrangement links TRBV18 to TRBJ1-2; 7 bases line up with TRBD1. Germline V gives CDR1 KGHSH, CDR2 LQKENI. Trimming cost V 2 bases and J 0 bases; bases outside gene matches: 12. The CDR3 is 18 residues long. The CDR3 region is CASSPSQGSQGPNYGYTF. In DNA, the CDR3 is TGTGCCAGCTCACCATCGCAGGGCTCACAGGGGCCTAACTATGGCTACACCTTC. The full variable domain, its missing parts supplied by reference TRBV18 and TRBJ1-2, is NAGVMQNPRHLVRRRGQEARLRCSPMKGHSHVYWYRQLPEEGLKFMVYLQKENIIDESGMPKERFSAEFPKEGPSILRIQQVVRGDSAAYFCASSPSQGSQGPNYGYTFGSGTRLTVV.

The chain joins TRBV2 to TRBJ1-5, with TRBD1 matching 8 bases. The CDR3 spans 17 residues. Trimming took 6 bases from V and 5 from J; bases not matched to a gene: 15. Germline V gene sequence: CDR1 SNHLY, CDR2 FYNNEI. The CDR3 DNA sequence: TGTGCCAGCAGGACTTACAGGGGGAAAAGTTCCTATCAGCCCCAGCATTTT. Translating it yields CASRTYRGKSSYQPQHF.